The present TCR beta chain was sequenced within a study of monozygotic twins with inflammatory bowel disease. Using the 5' RACE reads, TCRdb records one entry per CDR3 protein without DNA. Reported are about 380,000 distinct CDR3 sequences; the ten largest clones contain about 2.5%. This CDR3 spans 14 amino acids. The germline CDR1 and CDR2 sequences are KGHDR and SFDVKD. This TCR derives from a human donor with ulcerative colitis or Crohn's disease, or a healthy co-twin of an affected twin (not recorded which). This chain joins TRBV24-1 and TRBJ2-5; absent DNA, TCRdb's TRBD2 call cannot be checked. Sequenced: blood. CDR3 residues: CATSASGTRETQYF.